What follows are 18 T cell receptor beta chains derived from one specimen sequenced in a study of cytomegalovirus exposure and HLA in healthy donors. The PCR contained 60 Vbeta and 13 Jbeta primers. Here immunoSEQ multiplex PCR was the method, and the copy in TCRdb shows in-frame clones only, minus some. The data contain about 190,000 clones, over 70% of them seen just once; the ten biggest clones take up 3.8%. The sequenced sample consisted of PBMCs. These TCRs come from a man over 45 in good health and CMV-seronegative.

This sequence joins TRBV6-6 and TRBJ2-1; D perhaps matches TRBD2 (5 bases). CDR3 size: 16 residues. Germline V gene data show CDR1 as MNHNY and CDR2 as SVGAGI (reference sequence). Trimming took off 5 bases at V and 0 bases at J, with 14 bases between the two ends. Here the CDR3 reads CASSPGRVSSYNEQFF. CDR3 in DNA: TGTGCCAGCAGTCCGGGGAGAGTTAGCTCCTACAATGAGCAGTTCTTC.

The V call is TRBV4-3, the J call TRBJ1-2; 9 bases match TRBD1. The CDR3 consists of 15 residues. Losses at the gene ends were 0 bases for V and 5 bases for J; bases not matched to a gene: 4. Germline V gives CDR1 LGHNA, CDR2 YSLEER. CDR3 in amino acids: CASSQDGTGSYGYTF. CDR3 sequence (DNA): TGCGCCAGCAGCCAAGATGGGACAGGGTCGTATGGCTACACCTTC.

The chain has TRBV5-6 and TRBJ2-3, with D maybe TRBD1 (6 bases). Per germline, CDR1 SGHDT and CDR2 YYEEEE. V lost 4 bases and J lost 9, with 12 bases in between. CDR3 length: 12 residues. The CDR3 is CASSPGTSTQYF. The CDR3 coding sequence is TGTGCCAGCAGCCCCGGGACAAGCACGCAGTATTTT.

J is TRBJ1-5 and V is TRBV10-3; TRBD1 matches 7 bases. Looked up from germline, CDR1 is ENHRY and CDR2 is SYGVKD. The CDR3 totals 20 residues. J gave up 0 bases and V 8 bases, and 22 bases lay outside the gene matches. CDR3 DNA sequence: TGTGCCATCCATATCCCTCGGCGGGGACAGAAGAATTGTAGCAATCAGCCCCAGCATTTT. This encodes CAIHIPRRGQKNCSNQPQHF.

CDR3 nucleotides: TGTGCCAGCAGTAGTAGCCTCGGGACAGGGGGATTATACGAGCAGTACTTC. It encodes CASSSSLGTGGLYEQYF. V is TRBV2 and J is TRBJ2-7; 11 positions match TRBD1. V dropped 5 bases and J dropped 4; count of bases not matched to a gene: 13. Germline V gene lookup returns CDR1 SNHLY and CDR2 FYNNEI. This CDR3 spans 17 amino acids.

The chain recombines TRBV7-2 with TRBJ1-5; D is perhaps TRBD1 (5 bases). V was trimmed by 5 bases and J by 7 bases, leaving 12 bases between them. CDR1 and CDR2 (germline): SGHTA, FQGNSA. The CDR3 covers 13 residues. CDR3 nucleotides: TGTGCCAGCAGCCCGTGGGGACTACAGCCCCAGCATTTT. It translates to CASSPWGLQPQHF.

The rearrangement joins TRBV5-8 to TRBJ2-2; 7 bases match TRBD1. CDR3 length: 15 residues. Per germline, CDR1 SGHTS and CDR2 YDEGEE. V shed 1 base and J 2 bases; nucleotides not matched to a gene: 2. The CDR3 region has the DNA TGTGCCAGCAGCTTGACAGGGGCTAACACCGGGGAGCTGTTTTTT. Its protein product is CASSLTGANTGELFF.

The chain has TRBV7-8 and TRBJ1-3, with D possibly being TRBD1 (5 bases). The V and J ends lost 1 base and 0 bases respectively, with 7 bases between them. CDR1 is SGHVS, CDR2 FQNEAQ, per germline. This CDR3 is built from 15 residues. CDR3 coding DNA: TGTGCCAGCAGCTTAGAGGGGTTCTCTGGAAACACCATATATTTT. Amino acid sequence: CASSLEGFSGNTIYF.

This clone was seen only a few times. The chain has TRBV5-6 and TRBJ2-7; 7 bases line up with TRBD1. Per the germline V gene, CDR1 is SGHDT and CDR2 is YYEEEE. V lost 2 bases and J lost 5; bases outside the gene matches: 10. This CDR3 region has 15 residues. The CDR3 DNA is TGTGCCAGCAGCTTTGGACAGGTGCGTTTCCACGAGCAGTACTTC. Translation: CASSFGQVRFHEQYF.

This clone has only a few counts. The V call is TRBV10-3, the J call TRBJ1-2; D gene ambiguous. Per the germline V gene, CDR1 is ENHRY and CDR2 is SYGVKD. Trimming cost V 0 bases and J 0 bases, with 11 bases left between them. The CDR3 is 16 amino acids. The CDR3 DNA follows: TGTGCCATCAGTGAGTCTATTGACATCCCTAACTATGGCTACACCTTC. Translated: CAISESIDIPNYGYTF.

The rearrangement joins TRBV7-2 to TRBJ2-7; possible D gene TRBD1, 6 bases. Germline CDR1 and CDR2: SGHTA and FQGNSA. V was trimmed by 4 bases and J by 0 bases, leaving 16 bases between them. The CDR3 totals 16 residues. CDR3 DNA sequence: TGTGCCAGCAGCTCCATCACAGGGCGACTCTCCTACGAGCAGTACTTC. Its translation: CASSSITGRLSYEQYF.

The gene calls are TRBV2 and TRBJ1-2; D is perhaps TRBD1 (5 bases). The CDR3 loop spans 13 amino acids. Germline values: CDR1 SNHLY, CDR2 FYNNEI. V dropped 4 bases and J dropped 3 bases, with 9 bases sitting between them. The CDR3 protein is CASSVGGDYGYTF. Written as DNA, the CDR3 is TGTGCCAGCAGTGTTGGGGGGGACTATGGCTACACCTTC.

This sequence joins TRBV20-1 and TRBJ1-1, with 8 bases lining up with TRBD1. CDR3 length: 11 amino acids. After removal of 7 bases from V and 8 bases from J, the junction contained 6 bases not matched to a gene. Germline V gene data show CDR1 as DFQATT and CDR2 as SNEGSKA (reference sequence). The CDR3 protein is CSGSGDREAFF. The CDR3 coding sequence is TGCAGTGGTAGTGGGGACAGGGAAGCTTTCTTT.

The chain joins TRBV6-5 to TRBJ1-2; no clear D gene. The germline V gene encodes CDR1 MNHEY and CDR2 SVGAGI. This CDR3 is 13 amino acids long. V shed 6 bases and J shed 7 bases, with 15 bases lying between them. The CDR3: CASSPPGRSGYTF. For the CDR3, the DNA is TGTGCCAGCAGCCCCCCAGGCAGGTCTGGCTACACCTTC.

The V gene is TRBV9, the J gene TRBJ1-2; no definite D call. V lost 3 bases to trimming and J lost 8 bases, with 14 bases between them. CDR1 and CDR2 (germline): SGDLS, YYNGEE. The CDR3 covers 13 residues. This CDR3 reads CASSALGEPGYTF. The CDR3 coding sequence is TGTGCCAGCAGCGCCTTAGGAGAGCCGGGCTACACCTTC.

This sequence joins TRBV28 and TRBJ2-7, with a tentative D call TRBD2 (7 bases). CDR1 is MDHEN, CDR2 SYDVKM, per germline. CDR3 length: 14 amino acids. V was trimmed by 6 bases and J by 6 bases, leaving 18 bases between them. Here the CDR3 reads CASSPLGGGLEQYF. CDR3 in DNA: TGTGCCAGCAGCCCTTTAGGGGGGGGCCTCGAGCAGTACTTC.

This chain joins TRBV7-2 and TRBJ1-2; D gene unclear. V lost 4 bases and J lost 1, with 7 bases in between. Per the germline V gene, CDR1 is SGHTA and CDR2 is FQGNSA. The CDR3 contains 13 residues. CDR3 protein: CASSSGVNYGYTF. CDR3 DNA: TGTGCCAGCAGCTCCGGGGTTAACTATGGCTACACCTTC.

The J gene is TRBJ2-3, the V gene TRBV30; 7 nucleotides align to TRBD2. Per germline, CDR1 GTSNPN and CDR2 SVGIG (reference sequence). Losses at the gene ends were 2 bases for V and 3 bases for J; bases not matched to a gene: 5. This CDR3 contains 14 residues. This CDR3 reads CAWSKRGRTDTQYF. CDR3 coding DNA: TGTGCCTGGAGTAAGCGGGGAAGGACAGATACGCAGTATTTT.